Below are 2 T cell receptor beta chains sequenced from a single sample in a study of metastatic and nonmetastatic thyroid tumors. TCRdb reanalyzed the PCR reads with MiXCR. The sample has roughly 13,000 clones, roughly 28% seen once. There were no patients who had received any treatment before thyroid surgery. The sample comprised blood. Source of these receptors: a female donor with papillary thyroid cancer or a benign thyroid nodule (not recorded which). Some clones in this sample may be carry-over from other donors' samples.

This clone was picked up many times. V usage is TRBV7-2 and J usage is TRBJ2-1; D unclear. The CDR3 loop spans 13 amino acids. V shed 5 bases and J shed 8 bases, with 13 bases lying between them. Germline V gene data show CDR1 as SGHTA and CDR2 as FQGNSA. CDR3 nucleotide sequence: TGTGCCAGCAGCCGGAGCTCCCTGGATGAGCAGTTCTTC. Protein product: CASSRSSLDEQFF.

This clone is categorized as medium-sized. The chain employs TRBV28 and TRBJ2-7, with 8 bases lining up with TRBD2. The CDR3 spans 14 residues. Germline CDR1 reads MDHEN; CDR2 reads SYDVKM. The J segment lost 4 bases and the V segment lost 6 bases, leaving 8 bases of the junction unmatched. CDR3 in DNA: TGTGCCAGCAGCGGAAGCGGGAGATTGTACGAGCAGTACTTC. Protein: CASSGSGRLYEQYF.